The clone carrying this T cell receptor (beta chain) was detected once. Its antigen is still unknown. The patients all showed relapse after autologous stem cell transplantation, while their brentuximab vedotin exposure varied. Starting with thawed PBMCs, CD4+ T cells were purified by magnetic negative selection. This record comes from a study of PD-1 blockade in classical Hodgkin lymphoma. Profiling relied on immunoSEQ multiplex PCR, and the TCRdb table lists in-frame clones only, not all of them. This sample has thousands of clones, with more than 75% found just once. The study, taken as a whole, reports: CD8+ TCR diversity did not rise significantly by C4D1, unlike CD4+. Undefined causes, possibly disease activity or prior therapy, underlie the repertoire differences.

The source was CD4+ T cells from blood, collected at baseline. The TCR comes from a human donor with classical Hodgkin lymphoma.

CDR3 amino acids: CASSPERKTQYF. The CDR3 DNA reads as TGTGCCAGCAGTCCCGAACGGAAGACCCAGTACTTC. The chain carries TRBV7-6 and TRBJ2-5; D unresolved. The germline CDR1 and CDR2 sequences are SGHVS and FNYEAQ. Trimming took off 6 bases at V and 6 bases at J, with 11 bases between the two ends. This CDR3 is built from 12 residues.